This is a list of T cell receptor beta chains from one sample in a study of blood T cells in healthy people across ages. TCRdb recomputed calls from the 5' RACE reads with MiXCR, one row per CDR3 protein. Found here are fewer than 800,000 distinct CDR3 sequences, 20% to 25% of them singletons; the top ten hold just under 9.5%. These sequences were also reported in another study, on T cells of mothers and their children.

The specimen sequenced was blood. These TCRs come from a boy aged 5-17 years in good health. The CDR3 runs from the conserved cysteine through the conserved F or W. A D gene is named only where the DNA matches it firmly. Clone size is not always given. Where it is, it says once, few, many or a class for expanded clones.

>TRBJ2-5|few|TRBV20-1|-
TGCAGTGCTAGAGATAGAGACATGAAGTACTTC
CSARDRDMKYF
>TRBJ2-3|many|TRBV10-3|-
TGTGCCATCAGTGGCTCGAGTGGCTCCAGTCCAGATACGCAGTATTTT
CAISGSSGSSPDTQYF
>TRBJ2-3|few|TRBV7-9|-
TGTGCCAGCAGCTTAAGTCTAGCGTCTACAGATACGCAGTATTTT
CASSLSLASTDTQYF
>TRBJ2-7|-|TRBV9|TRBD1
TGTGCCAGCAGCGAAGGACAGGTCCCGAACGAGCAGTACTTC
CASSEGQVPNEQYF
>TRBJ2-5|-|TRBV28|TRBD1
TGTGCCAGCAGTACCGCCGGGACAGTGGTCCCCCAAGGGACCCAGTACTTC
CASSTAGTVVPQGTQYF
>TRBJ1-4|-|TRBV7-2|TRBD1
TGTGCCAGCAGCTTAGCGGGACAGGGAGGGGAAAAACTGTTTTTT
CASSLAGQGGEKLFF
>TRBJ2-5|many|TRBV29-1|-
TGCAGCGTTGACCCCGGGGTGGAGACCCAGTACTTC
CSVDPGVETQYF
>TRBJ2-7|-|TRBV5-1|-
TGCGCCAGCAGCTTGGCCAACGGAAACAACGAGCAGTACTTC
CASSLANGNNEQYF
>TRBJ2-1|few|TRBV11-2|TRBD1
TGTGCCAGCAGACCGGGACAGGGGGAAATTTTGGGTGAGCAGTTCTTC
CASRPGQGEILGEQFF
>TRBJ1-2|-|TRBV6-2/TRBV6-3|-
TGTGCCAGCCGGAGAGACGACTATGGCTACACCTTC
CASRRDDYGYTF
>TRBJ2-5|few|TRBV20-1|TRBD2
TGCAGTGCTCAGACTAGCGGGACCGGGGAGACCCAGTACTTC
CSAQTSGTGETQYF
>TRBJ1-4|once|TRBV7-3|-
TGTGCCAGCAGCCGGGACTCGACAGCCAGAGGTGAAAAACTGTTTTTT
CASSRDSTARGEKLFF
>TRBJ2-7|few|TRBV25-1|-
TGTGCCAGCAGTGAATATAATCGTCTGGGAGAAGAGCAGTACTTC
CASSEYNRLGEEQYF
>TRBJ2-5|few|TRBV20-1|-
TGCAGTGCTAAGGGTCCCCAAGAGACCCAGTACTTC
CSAKGPQETQYF
>TRBJ2-4|few|TRBV4-2|-
TGTGCCAGCAGCCAAGACCCCTCTGGACCTCCGGCTAACATTCAGTACTTC
CASSQDPSGPPANIQYF
>TRBJ2-2|-|TRBV20-1|-
TGCAGTGCTAGAGAGGGGACACTTGACACCGGGGGGCTGTTTTTT
CSAREGTLDTGGLFF
>TRBJ1-3|-|TRBV27|-
TGTGCCAGCAGTTCGCCCTCCCGGGACAACGGAAACACCATATATTTT
CASSSPSRDNGNTIYF
>TRBJ2-7|few|TRBV2|TRBD1
TGTGCCAGCACTCCGGGACAGGCAAACTCCTACGAGCAGTACTTC
CASTPGQANSYEQYF
>TRBJ2-5|many|TRBV28|TRBD1
TGTGCCAGCAGTTATTACAGGGGATTTGGGTTGGGCCAGTACTTC
CASSYYRGFGLGQYF
>TRBJ2-5|few|TRBV29-1|-
TGCAGCGTTGTTGCTAAGCAAGAGACCCAGTACTTC
CSVVAKQETQYF
>TRBJ1-2|few|TRBV20-1|TRBD1
TGCAGTGCTAGGGAGCCCGGGACAGGGGACCATGGCTACACCTTC
CSAREPGTGDHGYTF
>TRBJ2-1|-|TRBV20-1|TRBD2
TGCAGTGCAGTAGCGGGAGTTGAGCAGTTCTTC
CSAVAGVEQFF
>TRBJ1-4|-|TRBV7-9|-
TGTGCCAGCAGCCCTAGGGCAGATGAAAATGAAAAACTGTTTTTT
CASSPRADENEKLFF
>TRBJ1-3|-|TRBV7-8|-
TGTGCCAGCAGCTTAGTGGGACCCTCTGGAAACACCATATATTTT
CASSLVGPSGNTIYF
>TRBJ2-3|few|TRBV20-1|TRBD2
TGCAGTGCTAGAGTTGGCGGGGGGGCCATCGGCACAGATACGCAGTATTTT
CSARVGGGAIGTDTQYF
>TRBJ2-5|once|TRBV18|TRBD1
TGTGCCAGCTCACCGGGGGACAGGAGCCAAGAGACCCAGTACTTC
CASSPGDRSQETQYF
>TRBJ1-2|-|TRBV12-5|-
TGTGCTAGTGGTTTGGGTACAGGCCCTAAGTGGGGCTACACCTTC
CASGLGTGPKWGYTF
>TRBJ1-2|-|TRBV7-9|-
TGTGCCAGCAGCTTAAATGAGGGGTTCGTCTATGGCTACACCTTC
CASSLNEGFVYGYTF
>TRBJ2-1|few|TRBV16|-
TGTGCCAGCAGCCAATCGGCGTTCCCCATTGAGCAGTTCTTC
CASSQSAFPIEQFF
>TRBJ2-1|-|TRBV11-2|-
TGTGCCAGCAGCTTTCGACGGGGGTCAAATGAGCAGTTCTTC
CASSFRRGSNEQFF
>TRBJ2-3|few|TRBV7-3|TRBD2
TGTGCCAGCAGCTTAAGCGGGGGGTACAGCACAGATACGCAGTATTTT
CASSLSGGYSTDTQYF
>TRBJ2-5|-|TRBV7-6|-
TGTGCCAGCAGCCCTAGACCCGGTTTGGGGGAGACCCAGTACTTC
CASSPRPGLGETQYF